This is a list of T cell receptor beta chains from one sample in a study of tumor and adjacent non-tumor tissue in lung cancer. In TCRdb, the multiplex PCR reads were re-called with MiXCR into one record per CDR3 protein. The sample holds 55,000 to 65,000 distinct CDR3 sequences, roughly 60% seen once. Material: distant non-tumor lung tissue. Receptors were obtained from a man in his 70s with non-small cell lung cancer. The CDR3 runs from the conserved cysteine through the conserved F or W. The D gene is left open where the match is weak. Clone size is not always given. Where it is, it says once, few, many or a class for expanded clones.

CDR3 DNA,CDR3 protein,J gene,V gene,CDR3 length,clone size,D gene
TGTGTCAGCAATTCCATATATCGGGGGATTAGGGCCAAGGTCCTGACTTTC,CVSNSIYRGIRAKVLTF,TRBJ2-6,TRBV6-5,17,once,-
TGCACCAGCAGTGAGACGAACCAAGAGACCCAGTACTTC,CTSSETNQETQYF,TRBJ2-5,TRBV10-1,13,-,-
TGTGCCAGCAGCTGGGCCGCGGGGAATCAAGAGACCCAGTACTTC,CASSWAAGNQETQYF,TRBJ2-5,TRBV11-2,15,many,-
TGTGCCATCAGTGACTCCTCTTCAGGGAACCCCTCCTACAATGAGCAGTTCTTC,CAISDSSSGNPSYNEQFF,TRBJ2-1,TRBV10-3,18,many,-
TGTGCTAGCAGCGGGAAGGGTGGGCGTTTCACAGATATGGAGTATTTT,CASSGKGGRFTDMEYF,TRBJ2-3,TRBV7-9,16,-,TRBD2
TGTGCCAGCAGCTACCGGAGCCAAGAGACCCAGTACTTC,CASSYRSQETQYF,TRBJ2-5,TRBV7-8,13,many,-
TGCAGTGCAACGGACAGGGGGTATGGCTACACCTTC,CSATDRGYGYTF,TRBJ1-2,TRBV20-1,12,-,TRBD1
TGTGCCATCAGATCTGACAGGGGTAACTACGGGCAGTACTTC,CAIRSDRGNYGQYF,TRBJ2-7,TRBV10-3,14,few,TRBD1
TGTGCCAGCAGCTTCCTGAGCTCCTACAATGAGCAGTTCTTC,CASSFLSSYNEQFF,TRBJ2-1,TRBV7-9,14,many,-
TGTGCCAGTAGTGGCTTATCCTATGGCTACACCTTC,CASSGLSYGYTF,TRBJ1-2,TRBV6-1,12,-,-
TGCGCCAGCAGCTGGCCGGGACCCAGGAACGCTGAAGCTTTCTTT,CASSWPGPRNAEAFF,TRBJ1-1,TRBV5-1,15,few,-
TGCAGCGTGACCAGGACAGGAAAAAATGAAAAACTGTTTTTT,CSVTRTGKNEKLFF,TRBJ1-4,TRBV29-1,14,many,TRBD1
TGCAGCGTTTGGCGGGCTGAAAAACTGTTTTTT,CSVWRAEKLFF,TRBJ1-4,TRBV29-1,11,medium-sized,-
TGTGCCAGCAGTTACGACAGGGGCACCACCGAGCAGTACTTC,CASSYDRGTTEQYF,TRBJ2-7,TRBV6-1,14,few,TRBD1
TGTGCCAGCAGTGACAGGTGGACTCAGCCCCCGCATTTT,CASSDRWTQPPHF,TRBJ1-5,TRBV6-1,13,-,-
TGTGTCACTACTAGCGGGGGGCTACCTGAGTTCTTC,CVTTSGGLPEFF,TRBJ2-1,TRBV11-2,12,-,TRBD2
TGCAGTGCTAGACGGACAAGAACCTACGAGCAGTACTTC,CSARRTRTYEQYF,TRBJ2-7,TRBV20-1,13,-,-
TGCGCCAGGAGCCAGGATCCCGCAGGGGCTCCCAATCAGCCCCAGCATTTT,CARSQDPAGAPNQPQHF,TRBJ1-5,TRBV4-1,17,-,-
TGTGCCAGCAGCTTATCCCCAGCGGGGCTTAGCTACAATGAGCAGCTCTTC,CASSLSPAGLSYNEQLF,TRBJ2-1,TRBV11-2,17,-,TRBD2
TGTGCTGGCAGTGCCGAGGACAGCTCTGTGGCCAACGTCCTGACTTTC,CAGSAEDSSVANVLTF,TRBJ2-6,TRBV6-1,16,once,-
TGTGCCAGCGCCCAGGGTGATCCTCAAGAGACCCAGTACTTC,CASAQGDPQETQYF,TRBJ2-5,TRBV11-1,14,-,-
TGTGCCAGCAGTGGAGTGCAGGGGAGGAACACTGATGCTTTCTTT,CASSGVQGRNTDAFF,TRBJ1-1,TRBV6-1,15,-,-
TGTGCCAGCAGCTTAGACACCACTGAGCAGTTCTTC,CASSLDTTEQFF,TRBJ2-1,TRBV11-3,12,many,-
TGTGCCAGCAACTCCGGGGGTGCTGAGCAGTACTTC,CASNSGGAEQYF,TRBJ2-7,TRBV11-2,12,-,-
TGTGCCAGCAGTTTACTAGCGTCCACAGATACGCAGTATTTT,CASSLLASTDTQYF,TRBJ2-3,TRBV12-3/TRBV12-4,14,many,-
TGTGCCACCCGATCAGCGGCGAACACCGGGGAGCTGTTTTTT,CATRSAANTGELFF,TRBJ2-2,TRBV10-3,14,-,-
TGTACCAGCAGTAAGACCCAAGGGGGGACTGGAGCTTTCTTT,CTSSKTQGGTGAFF,TRBJ1-1,TRBV11-2,14,-,-
TGTGCCAGCAGCGCAAACAGGGGTTCGGCCAAAAACATTCAGTACTTC,CASSANRGSAKNIQYF,TRBJ2-4,TRBV11-3,16,large,TRBD1
TGTGCCAGCAGCTTAGGTTCCGTAGCCTACGAGCAGTACTTC,CASSLGSVAYEQYF,TRBJ2-7,TRBV11-2,14,few,-
TGTGCCAGCAGTCCTGGGACAGATGATTGGGTCTACAATGAGCAGTTCTTC,CASSPGTDDWVYNEQFF,TRBJ2-1,TRBV6-6,17,-,TRBD1
TGCAGCGTTGAAGGGACGCCAGGGACCTACGAGCAGTACTTC,CSVEGTPGTYEQYF,TRBJ2-7,TRBV29-1,14,many,-
TGTACCAGCAGTTCCTCTCGGACTAATGAAAAACTGATTTTT,CTSSSSRTNEKLIF,TRBJ1-4,TRBV6-5,14,-,-
TGTGCCAGCAGCACTCCGACTAGCGGGGTGGCGAACACCGGGGAGCTGTTTTTT,CASSTPTSGVANTGELFF,TRBJ2-2,TRBV7-8,18,-,TRBD2
TGTGCCATCAGACGATTACTAGCCCATGGTGAGCAGTGCTTC,CAIRRLLAHGEQCF,TRBJ2-1,TRBV6-6,14,-,-
TGTGCCAGCAGCTTAGTGGGGGGTTTGGAGCCAAGGTACTACTTC,CASSLVGGLEPRYYF,TRBJ2-4,TRBV11-2,15,-,-
TGTGCCAGCAGTTTAGCGGGCAGGCGAGCGGAGACCCAGTACTTC,CASSLAGRRAETQYF,TRBJ2-5,TRBV12-3/TRBV12-4,15,many,-
TGTGCCAGCAGTTACCTTCGGGACAACACCGGGGAGCTGTTTTTT,CASSYLRDNTGELFF,TRBJ2-2,TRBV6-5,15,many,-
TGTGCCAGCAGTGTAGGGGCGTTCATGAACACTGAAGCTTTCTTT,CASSVGAFMNTEAFF,TRBJ1-1,TRBV6-5,15,many,-
TGTGCCAGCAGCCAAGAAGGTCTGGGTGGGCCGAGCTCCTACGAACAGTACTTT,CASSQEGLGGPSSYEQYF,TRBJ2-7,TRBV4-2,18,-,-
TGTGCCAGCAGCTTAGGCCGGGAGAAGGTCGAGCACTACTTC,CASSLGREKVEHYF,TRBJ2-7,TRBV7-9,14,once,-
TGTGCCAGCAGCTTAGATAATTTTCGAGGCAGCCCCTACGAGCAGTACTTC,CASSLDNFRGSPYEQYF,TRBJ2-7,TRBV11-2,17,-,-
TGCGCCAGCAGAGAAACTAACTCTGGGGCCAACGTCCTGGCTTTC,CASRETNSGANVLAF,TRBJ2-6,TRBV11-1,15,-,-
TGTGCCAGCAGCGCACAGGGGTATACGGGACGGCAACAGCTCTTC,CASSAQGYTGRQQLF,TRBJ2-1,TRBV5-4,15,-,TRBD1
TGTGCCAGCAGCTTGCGGGAGTCCGGTCGGCTGTTTTTT,CASSLRESGRLFF,TRBJ2-2,TRBV5-6,13,-,-
TGTGCCAGCAGTGTATCCGGGACTATAAAGACCCAGTACTTC,CASSVSGTIKTQYF,TRBJ2-5,TRBV6-6,14,many,TRBD2
TGTGCCAGCAGTGCTCGGGCCTCCGAGCAGTACTTC,CASSARASEQYF,TRBJ2-7,TRBV6-1,12,many,-
TGTGCCATCAAAGGGGCAAGTGGGAGACGTAACTGTGGCTACACCTTC,CAIKGASGRRNCGYTF,TRBJ1-2,TRBV10-3,16,-,-
TGTGCGAGCAGCCGCGCAGGACAGGGGGACAATGAGCTGTTCTTC,CASSRAGQGDNELFF,TRBJ2-1,TRBV5-5,15,-,TRBD1
TGTGCCAGCAGCAAGATCCAAGAGAGGACTGAAGCTTTCTTT,CASSKIQERTEAFF,TRBJ1-1,TRBV11-2,14,-,-
TGCGCCAACAGTGTGTCGTTAGGGACTAGCGAGGACAATGAGCAGTTCTTC,CANSVSLGTSEDNEQFF,TRBJ2-1,TRBV10-2,17,-,TRBD2
TGTGCCAGCAGCCTACAGGTAAGCTCCTACAATGAGCAGTTCTTC,CASSLQVSSYNEQFF,TRBJ2-1,TRBV5-5,15,-,-
TGTACCATCAGTGAGGGGAAGGGTAGCTCCTACGAGCAGTATTTC,CTISEGKGSSYEQYF,TRBJ2-7,TRBV10-3,15,-,-
TGCAATGCTAGAGAAGAATGGCTTTATAATTCACCCCTCCACTTT,CNAREEWLYNSPLHF,TRBJ1-6,TRBV20-1,15,-,-
TGTGCCAGCACCAAGACCCAAGGGGGGAGTGAAGCCTTCTTT,CASTKTQGGSEAFF,TRBJ1-1,TRBV11-2,14,-,-
TGTGCCAGCACTTCTCCGGGACGGAAAAATGAAGCTTTCTTT,CASTSPGRKNEAFF,TRBJ1-1,TRBV28,14,many,-